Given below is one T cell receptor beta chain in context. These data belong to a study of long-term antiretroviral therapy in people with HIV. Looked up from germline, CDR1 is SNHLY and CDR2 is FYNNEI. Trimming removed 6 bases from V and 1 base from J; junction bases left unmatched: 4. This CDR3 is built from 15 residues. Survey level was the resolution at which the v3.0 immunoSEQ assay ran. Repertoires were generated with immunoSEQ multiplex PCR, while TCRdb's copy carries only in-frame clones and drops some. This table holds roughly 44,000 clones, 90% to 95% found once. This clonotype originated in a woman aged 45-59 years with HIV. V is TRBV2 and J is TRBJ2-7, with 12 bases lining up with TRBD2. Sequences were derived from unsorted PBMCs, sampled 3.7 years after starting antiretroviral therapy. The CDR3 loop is CASRPSGGASYEQYF. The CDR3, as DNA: TGTGCCAGCAGACCTAGCGGGGGGGCGTCCTACGAGCAGTACTTC.